This T cell receptor beta chain originates from a study of blood T cells in healthy people across ages. The study, taken as a whole, reports: Naive T cell percentage strongly correlated with TCR beta diversity.

This clonotype was observed a handful of times. Its antigen is still unknown. It was with a sample-barcoded 5' primer and a J-beta primer mix that a second PCR of roughly 7 to 12 cycles was run. Each cDNA molecule received a tag from a template-switch adaptor that had 12 random nucleotides. One entry per CDR3 protein, called by TCRdb with MiXCR from the 5' RACE reads. The data show roughly 800,000 distinct CDR3 sequences, around 24% seen once. The CDR3 has 13 residues. Germline V lookup: CDR1 SGHDN, CDR2 FVKESK. The V and J ends lost 2 bases and 4 bases, in that order; junction bases with no gene match: 2. In addition, the sample was reused for a study of T cells of mothers and their children. From that study: With unrelated pairs as the comparison, related mother-child pairs had a slightly higher overlap that was not significant.

Material: blood. The V call is TRBV14, the J call TRBJ2-7, with 7 bases aligning to TRBD1. The receptor was isolated from a boy between 10 and 17 years old in good health. This CDR3 is CASSQTGEYEQYF. The DNA of the CDR3 is TGTGCCAGCAGCCAAACAGGGGAGTACGAGCAGTACTTC.